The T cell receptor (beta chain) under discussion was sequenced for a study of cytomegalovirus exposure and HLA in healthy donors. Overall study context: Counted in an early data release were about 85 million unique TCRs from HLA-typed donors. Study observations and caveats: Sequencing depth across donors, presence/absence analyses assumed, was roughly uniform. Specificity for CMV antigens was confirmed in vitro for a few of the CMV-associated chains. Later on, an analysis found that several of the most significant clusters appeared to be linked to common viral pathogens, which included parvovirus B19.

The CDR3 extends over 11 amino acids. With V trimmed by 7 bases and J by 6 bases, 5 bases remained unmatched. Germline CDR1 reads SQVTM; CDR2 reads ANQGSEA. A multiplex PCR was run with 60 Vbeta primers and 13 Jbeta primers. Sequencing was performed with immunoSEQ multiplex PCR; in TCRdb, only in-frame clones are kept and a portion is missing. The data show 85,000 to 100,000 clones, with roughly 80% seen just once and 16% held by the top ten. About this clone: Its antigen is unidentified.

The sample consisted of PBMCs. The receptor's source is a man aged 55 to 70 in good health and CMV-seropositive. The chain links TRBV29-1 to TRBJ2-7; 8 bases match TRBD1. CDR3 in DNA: TGCAGCGCCCGGACAGGGCCCGAGCAGTACTTC. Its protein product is CSARTGPEQYF.